This is a list of T cell receptor beta chains from one sample in a study of PD-1 blockade in classical Hodgkin lymphoma. Libraries were prepared by immunoSEQ multiplex PCR; TCRdb keeps only in-frame clonotypes and omits some of them. This sample yields about 26,000 clones, of which around 67% are seen a single time; about 11% belongs to the top ten. The sequencing here drew on peripheral blood mononuclear cells (PBMCs), taken before the second cycle of nivolumab. The origin of the receptors is a human donor with classical Hodgkin lymphoma. The CDR3 runs from the conserved cysteine through the conserved F or W. D genes are given only for firm matches. Size values are once, few and many counts, or a class for expanded clones, and some rows have none.

v_gene,len,abundance,j_gene,d_gene,CDR3aa,CDR3nt
TRBV11-2,15,-,TRBJ2-7,-,CASSLQGQVSYEQYF,TGTGCCAGCAGCTTACAGGGGCAGGTCTCCTACGAGCAGTACTTC
TRBV30,13,few,TRBJ1-6,-,CAWRGVLHSPLHF,TGTGCCTGGAGAGGAGTTCTTCATTCACCCCTCCACTTT
TRBV4-1,19,-,TRBJ1-1,TRBD1,CASSRLTGTGSPVGTEAFF,TGCGCCAGCAGCCGCCTAACCGGGACAGGGAGCCCAGTCGGCACTGAAGCTTTCTTT
TRBV7-3,13,-,TRBJ1-2,TRBD1,CASSPDRGYGYTF,TGTGCCAGCAGCCCGGACAGGGGTTATGGCTACACCTTC
TRBV28,13,-,TRBJ2-3,-,CASIRGISDTQYF,TGTGCCAGCATTAGGGGGATCTCAGATACGCAGTATTTT
TRBV6-1,15,-,TRBJ1-5,-,CASNRDTNSNQPQHF,TGTGCCAGCAACCGGGACACAAATAGCAATCAGCCCCAGCATTTT
TRBV28,15,-,TRBJ2-6,-,CASSLYGSGANVLTF,TGTGCCAGCAGTTTATACGGCTCTGGGGCCAACGTCCTGACTTTC
TRBV4-2,15,-,TRBJ2-1,TRBD2,CASSPGLAGSNEQFF,TGTGCCAGCAGCCCGGGACTAGCGGGAAGCAATGAGCAGTTCTTC
TRBV4-3,15,few,TRBJ2-2,-,CASSHYRADTGELFF,TGCGCCAGCAGCCATTACAGGGCGGACACCGGGGAGCTGTTTTTT
TRBV5-1,16,-,TRBJ2-5,-,CASSLGPTGSGETQYF,TGCGCCAGCAGCTTGGGACCCACAGGGAGTGGAGAGACCCAGTACTTC
TRBV5-6,17,few,TRBJ1-2,TRBD1,CASSPGTGARVDYGYTF,TGTGCCAGCAGCCCAGGGACAGGGGCGCGGGTGGACTATGGCTACACCTTC
TRBV5-4,15,-,TRBJ1-1,-,CASRWVGGVNTEAFF,TGTGCCAGCAGGTGGGTCGGAGGAGTGAACACTGAAGCTTTCTTT
TRBV9,15,once,TRBJ2-5,-,CASSVAGRSQETQYF,TGTGCCAGCAGCGTAGCGGGTCGGAGCCAAGAGACCCAGTACTTC
TRBV2,15,-,TRBJ2-7,TRBD1,CAIKRSGTGAYEQYF,TGTGCCATCAAAAGGAGCGGGACAGGGGCCTACGAGCAGTACTTC
TRBV29-1,13,few,TRBJ1-1,TRBD1,CSALPTGGPEAFF,TGCAGCGCCTTACCTACAGGGGGCCCTGAAGCTTTCTTT
TRBV19,18,-,TRBJ2-2,-,CASSIHLAGQGGPRELFF,TGTGCCAGTAGTATTCACCTCGCGGGTCAGGGAGGCCCCCGGGAGCTGTTTTTT
TRBV28,13,-,TRBJ1-2,TRBD1,CAIGTGGHYGYTF,TGTGCCATCGGGACAGGGGGACACTATGGCTACACCTTC
TRBV10-3,16,-,TRBJ2-7,TRBD1,CAISQGQGMGSYEQYF,TGTGCCATCAGCCAGGGACAGGGGATGGGCTCCTACGAGCAGTACTTC
TRBV19,15,few,TRBJ1-2,-,CASSIANGGGYGYTF,TGTGCCAGTAGTATAGCCAACGGCGGTGGCTATGGCTACACCTTC
TRBV6-5,15,-,TRBJ2-1,TRBD2,CASSYSWKRDGEQFF,TGTGCCAGCAGTTACTCCTGGAAGCGGGACGGTGAGCAGTTCTTC
TRBV5-1,14,-,TRBJ1-5,TRBD1,CASSPGTANQPQHF,TGCGCCAGCAGTCCCGGGACAGCTAATCAGCCCCAGCATTTT
TRBV27,15,-,TRBJ2-6,-,CASTQGVSGANVLTF,TGTGCCAGCACTCAGGGCGTTTCTGGGGCCAACGTCCTGACTTTC
TRBV30,13,medium-sized,TRBJ1-5,TRBD1,CAWSAAGGQPQHF,TGTGCCTGGAGTGCGGCAGGGGGGCAGCCCCAGCATTTT
TRBV19,14,-,TRBJ2-6,-,CASRQGSGANVLTF,TGTGCCAGTAGACAGGGATCTGGGGCCAACGTCCTGACTTTC
TRBV6-5,16,-,TRBJ1-1,-,CASSYSRGQKNTEAFF,TGTGCCAGCAGTTACTCGAGAGGACAGAAGAACACTGAAGCTTTCTTT
TRBV28,16,few,TRBJ1-1,TRBD1,CASSSTGGKLDTEAFF,TGTGCCAGCAGTTCGACAGGGGGCAAATTGGACACTGAAGCTTTCTTT
TRBV5-6,13,-,TRBJ1-6,TRBD1,CASSKGAWSPLHF,TGTGCCAGCAGCAAGGGGGCTTGGTCACCCCTCCACTTT
TRBV27,16,-,TRBJ2-7,TRBD1,CASSGRDRGASYEQYF,TGTGCCAGCAGTGGACGGGACAGGGGCGCCTCCTACGAGCAGTACTTC
TRBV9,15,few,TRBJ2-5,TRBD2,CASSGLAATGETQYF,TGTGCCAGCAGCGGACTAGCGGCAACTGGGGAGACCCAGTACTTC
TRBV9,13,medium-sized,TRBJ2-1,TRBD2,CATSAGGYNEQFF,TGTGCCACTTCAGCGGGGGGGTACAATGAGCAGTTCTTC
TRBV25-1,10,few,TRBJ1-4,TRBD1,CASGQGKLFF,TGTGCCAGCGGACAGGGAAAACTGTTTTTT
TRBV5-6,13,once,TRBJ2-1,-,CASSLYRGGEQFF,TGTGCCAGCAGCTTGTACAGGGGAGGTGAGCAGTTCTTC
TRBV6-1,13,-,TRBJ1-5,-,CASRSGIWEPQHF,TGTGCCAGCAGATCAGGGATTTGGGAGCCCCAGCATTTT
TRBV10-1,13,medium-sized,TRBJ1-1,-,CASRSGANTEAFF,TGCGCCAGCAGGTCGGGGGCAAACACTGAAGCTTTCTTT
TRBV6-1,14,few,TRBJ1-3,-,CASSADRNRNTIYF,TGTGCCAGCAGTGCCGACAGAAATAGAAACACCATATATTTT
TRBV30,12,-,TRBJ1-2,-,CAWSWVNYGYTF,TGTGCCTGGAGTTGGGTGAACTATGGCTACACCTTC
TRBV2,16,-,TRBJ2-3,TRBD2,CASSDDWTSRTDTQYF,TGTGCCAGCAGTGATGATTGGACTAGCCGTACAGATACGCAGTATTTT
TRBV2,12,-,TRBJ2-7,-,CASRTGLSEQYF,TGTGCCAGCAGGACTGGCCTTTCCGAGCAGTACTTC
TRBV4-3,15,-,TRBJ2-6,-,CASSQEGSGANVLTF,TGCGCCAGCAGCCAAGAGGGCTCTGGGGCCAACGTCCTGACTTTC
TRBV4-1,15,-,TRBJ2-3,-,CASSQRDGSTDTQYF,TGCGCCAGCAGCCAGAGGGACGGCAGCACAGATACGCAGTATTTT
TRBV5-1,16,-,TRBJ1-1,TRBD1,CASSLDPGAGGTEAFF,TGCGCCAGCAGCTTGGATCCGGGGGCAGGGGGCACTGAAGCTTTCTTT
TRBV6-5,15,-,TRBJ2-7,-,CASSYHGGRIYEQYF,TGTGCCAGCAGTTACCATGGAGGACGGATCTACGAGCAGTACTTC
TRBV18,11,-,TRBJ1-4,-,CASSPNEKLFF,TGTGCCAGCTCCCCGAATGAAAAACTGTTTTTT
TRBV5-4,15,-,TRBJ2-7,-,CASSLAGTGTYEQYF,TGTGCCAGCAGCTTGGCCGGCACAGGGACCTACGAGCAGTACTTC
TRBV5-1,15,-,TRBJ2-5,-,CASGSSSGDGETQYF,TGCGCCAGCGGGTCGTCCTCAGGGGATGGAGAGACCCAGTACTTC
TRBV7-7,16,-,TRBJ2-1,-,CASSLGGGGFGNEQFF,TGTGCCAGCAGCTTAGGGGGCGGGGGCTTTGGCAATGAGCAGTTCTTC
TRBV29-1,16,few,TRBJ1-1,-,CSVSPGLRGMNTEAFF,TGCAGCGTATCCCCCGGACTGAGGGGGATGAACACTGAAGCTTTCTTT
TRBV4-1,18,-,TRBJ2-1,TRBD2,CASSQPPSGGARYNEQFF,TGCGCCAGCAGCCAACCCCCTAGCGGGGGGGCCCGGTACAATGAGCAGTTCTTC
TRBV28,14,few,TRBJ1-2,-,CAINLWGSSYGYTF,TGTGCCATCAACCTTTGGGGGTCCTCCTATGGCTACACCTTC
TRBV27,15,-,TRBJ2-5,TRBD1,CASRDAGTGEETQYF,TGTGCCAGCAGAGACGCCGGGACAGGAGAAGAGACCCAGTACTTC
TRBV5-1,16,-,TRBJ2-3,TRBD2,CASSFRTSGLTDTQYF,TGCGCCAGCAGCTTTCGGACTAGCGGGTTAACAGATACGCAGTATTTT
TRBV5-1,15,-,TRBJ2-1,TRBD2,CASSLIAGPSNEQFF,TGCGCCAGCAGCTTGATAGCGGGGCCCTCCAATGAGCAGTTCTTC
TRBV19,14,-,TRBJ1-5,-,CASSHFEDNQPQHF,TGTGCCAGTAGTCACTTCGAGGACAATCAGCCCCAGCATTTT
TRBV5-6,14,-,TRBJ1-2,-,CASSLGGDSYGYTF,TGTGCCAGCAGCTTGGGTGGGGATAGCTATGGCTACACCTTC
TRBV5-5,14,-,TRBJ1-3,-,CASSLFSSGNTIYF,TGTGCCAGCAGCTTGTTCAGCTCTGGAAACACCATATATTTT
TRBV5-1,15,-,TRBJ2-2,TRBD1,CASSSRTGDNGELFF,TGCGCCAGCAGCTCACGGACAGGGGATAACGGGGAGCTGTTTTTT
TRBV7-2,15,-,TRBJ2-1,-,CASSLGGTAYNEQFF,TGTGCCAGCAGCTTAGGGGGGACTGCCTACAATGAGCAGTTCTTC
TRBV7-2,13,-,TRBJ1-1,-,CASRRPGPGEAFF,TGTGCCAGCAGGCGTCCCGGGCCCGGTGAAGCTTTCTTT
TRBV19,13,-,TRBJ1-2,-,CASSMGTNYGYTF,TGTGCCAGTAGTATGGGCACTAACTATGGCTACACCTTC
TRBV7-2,16,few,TRBJ1-1,-,CASSLVQGWAGTEAFF,TGTGCCAGCAGCTTAGTCCAGGGGTGGGCTGGGACTGAAGCTTTCTTT